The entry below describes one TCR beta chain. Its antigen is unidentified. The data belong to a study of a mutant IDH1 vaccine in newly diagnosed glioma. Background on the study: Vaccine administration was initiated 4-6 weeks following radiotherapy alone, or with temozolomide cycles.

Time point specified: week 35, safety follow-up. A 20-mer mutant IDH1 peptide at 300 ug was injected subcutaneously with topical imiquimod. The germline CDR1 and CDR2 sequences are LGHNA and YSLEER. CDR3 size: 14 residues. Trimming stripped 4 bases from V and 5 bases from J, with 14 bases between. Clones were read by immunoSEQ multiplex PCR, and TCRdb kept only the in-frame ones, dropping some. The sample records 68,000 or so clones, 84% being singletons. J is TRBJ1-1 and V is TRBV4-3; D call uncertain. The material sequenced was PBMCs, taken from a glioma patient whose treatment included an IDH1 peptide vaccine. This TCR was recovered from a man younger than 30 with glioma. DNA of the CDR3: TGCGCCAGCAGCCCGAGTGCGCTCCCGACTGAAGCTTTCTTT. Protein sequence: CASSPSALPTEAFF.